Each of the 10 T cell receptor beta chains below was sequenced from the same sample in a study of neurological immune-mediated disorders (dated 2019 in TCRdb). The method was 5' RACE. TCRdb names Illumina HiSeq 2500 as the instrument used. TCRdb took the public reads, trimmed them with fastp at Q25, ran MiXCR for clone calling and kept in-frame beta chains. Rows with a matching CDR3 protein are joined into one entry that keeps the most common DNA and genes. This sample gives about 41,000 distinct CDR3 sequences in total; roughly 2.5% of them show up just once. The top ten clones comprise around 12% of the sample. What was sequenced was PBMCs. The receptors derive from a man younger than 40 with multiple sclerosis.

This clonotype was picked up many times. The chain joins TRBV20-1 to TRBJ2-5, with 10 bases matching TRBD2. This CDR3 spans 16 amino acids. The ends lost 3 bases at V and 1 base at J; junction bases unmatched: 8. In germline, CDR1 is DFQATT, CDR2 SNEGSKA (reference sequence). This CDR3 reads CSARSLAGVGQETQYF. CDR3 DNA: TGCAGTGCTAGGAGTCTAGCGGGAGTGGGCCAAGAGACCCAGTACTTC.

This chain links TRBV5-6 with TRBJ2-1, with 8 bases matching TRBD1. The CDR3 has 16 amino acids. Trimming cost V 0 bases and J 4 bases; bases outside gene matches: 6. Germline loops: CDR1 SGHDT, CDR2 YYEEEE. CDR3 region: CASSLDPGGSYNEQFF. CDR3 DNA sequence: TGTGCCAGCAGCTTGGACCCAGGGGGCTCGTACAATGAGCAGTTCTTC.

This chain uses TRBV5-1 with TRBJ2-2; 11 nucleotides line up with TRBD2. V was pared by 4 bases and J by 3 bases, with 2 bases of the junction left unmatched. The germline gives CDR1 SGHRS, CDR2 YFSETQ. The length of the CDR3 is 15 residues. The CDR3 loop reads CASSPGLADTGELFF. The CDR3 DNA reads TGCGCCAGCAGCCCGGGACTAGCGGACACCGGGGAGCTGTTTTTT.

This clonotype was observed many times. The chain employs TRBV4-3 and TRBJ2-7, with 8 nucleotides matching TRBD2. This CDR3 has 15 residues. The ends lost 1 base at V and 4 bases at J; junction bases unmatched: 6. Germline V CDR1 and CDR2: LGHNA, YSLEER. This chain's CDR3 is CASSQVATSVYEQYF. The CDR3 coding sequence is TGCGCCAGCAGCCAAGTAGCGACTAGCGTTTACGAGCAGTACTTC.

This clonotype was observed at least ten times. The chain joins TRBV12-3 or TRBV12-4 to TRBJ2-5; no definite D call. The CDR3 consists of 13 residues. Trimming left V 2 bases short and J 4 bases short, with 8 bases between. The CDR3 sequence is CASSLLSGETQYF. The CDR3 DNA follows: TGTGCCAGCAGTTTATTGTCGGGAGAGACCCAGTACTTC.

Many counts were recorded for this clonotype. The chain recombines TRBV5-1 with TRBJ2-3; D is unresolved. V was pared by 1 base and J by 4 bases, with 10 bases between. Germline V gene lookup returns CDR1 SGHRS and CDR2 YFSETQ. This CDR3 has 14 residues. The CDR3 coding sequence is TGCGCCAGCAGCTTGTTAGGCCAAGCAGATACGCAGTATTTT. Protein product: CASSLLGQADTQYF.

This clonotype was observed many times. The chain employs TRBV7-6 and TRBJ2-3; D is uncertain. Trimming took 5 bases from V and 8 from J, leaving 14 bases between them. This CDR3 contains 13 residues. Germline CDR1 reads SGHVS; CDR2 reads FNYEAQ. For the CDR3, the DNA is TGTGCCAGCAGCAAAATCCCGGCAGCTACGCAGTATTTT. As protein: CASSKIPAATQYF. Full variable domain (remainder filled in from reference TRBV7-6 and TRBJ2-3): GAGVSQSPRYKVTKRGQDVALRCDPISGHVSLYWYRQALGQGPEFLTYFNYEAQQDKSGLPNDRFSAERPEGSISTLTIQRTEQRDSAMYRCASSKIPAATQYFGPGTRLTVL.

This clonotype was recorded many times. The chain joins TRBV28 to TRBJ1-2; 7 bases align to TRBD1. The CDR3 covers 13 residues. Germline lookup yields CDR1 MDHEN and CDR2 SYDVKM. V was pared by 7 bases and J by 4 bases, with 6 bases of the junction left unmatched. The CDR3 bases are TGTGCCAGCACCACGACAGGGATCTATGGCTACACCTTC. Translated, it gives CASTTTGIYGYTF.

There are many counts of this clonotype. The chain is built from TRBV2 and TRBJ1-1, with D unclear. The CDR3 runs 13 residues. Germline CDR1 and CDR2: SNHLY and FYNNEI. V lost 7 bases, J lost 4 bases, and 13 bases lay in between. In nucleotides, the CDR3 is TGTGCCAGCAAGCGTAGTATGGGCACTGAAGCTTTCTTT. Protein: CASKRSMGTEAFF.

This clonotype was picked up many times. CDR3 sequence reads: CSASRGGYEQFF. The CDR3 nucleotides are TGCAGTGCTAGTAGAGGGGGCTATGAGCAGTTCTTC. J is TRBJ2-1 and V is TRBV20-1; 7 bases align to TRBD1. V was clipped by 3 bases and J by 8 bases; unmatched bases: 4. This CDR3 is built from 12 residues. CDR1 and CDR2 from the germline V gene are DFQATT and SNEGSKA (reference sequence).